The TCR beta chain under discussion was sequenced for a study of patients and donors after allogeneic stem cell transplantation. Via MiXCR, TCRdb re-called the RT-PCR reads, giving one row per CDR3 protein. The table shows about a million distinct CDR3 sequences, with roughly 18% occurring only once. CDR3 size: 15 residues. Between the trimmed V and J ends, which lost 7 bases and 2 bases, there was a span of 12 bases. The germline CDR1 and CDR2 sequences are MNHEY and SMNVEV (reference sequence). This clonotype was counted a few times. Sequenced sample: blood, either unsorted or a sorted T cell fraction (not recorded which). This clonotype originated in a human donor who was either an allogeneic HSCT recipient or a stem cell or donor lymphocyte infusion donor (not recorded which). It is not recorded whose cells these are; they may come from a transplant donor. The V gene is TRBV27, the J gene TRBJ2-6; D is unresolved. Here the CDR3 reads CASTQLFPGANVLTF. DNA for the CDR3: TGTGCCAGCACCCAACTCTTCCCTGGGGCCAACGTCCTGACTTTC.